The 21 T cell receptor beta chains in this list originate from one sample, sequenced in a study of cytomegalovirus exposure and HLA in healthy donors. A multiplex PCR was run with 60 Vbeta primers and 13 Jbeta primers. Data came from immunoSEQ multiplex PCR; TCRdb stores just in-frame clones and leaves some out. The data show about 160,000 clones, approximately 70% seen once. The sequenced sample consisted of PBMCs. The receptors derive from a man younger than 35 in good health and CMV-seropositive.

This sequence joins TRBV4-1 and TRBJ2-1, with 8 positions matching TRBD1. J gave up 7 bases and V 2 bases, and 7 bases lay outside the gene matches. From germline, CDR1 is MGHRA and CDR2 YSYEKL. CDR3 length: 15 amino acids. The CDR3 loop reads CASSQPGQEGNEQFF. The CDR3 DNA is TGCGCCAGCAGCCAACCGGGACAGGAGGGTAATGAGCAGTTCTTC.

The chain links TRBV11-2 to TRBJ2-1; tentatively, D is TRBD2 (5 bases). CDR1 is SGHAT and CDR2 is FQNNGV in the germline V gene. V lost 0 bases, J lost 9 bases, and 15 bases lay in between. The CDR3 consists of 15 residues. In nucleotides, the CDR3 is TGTGCCAGCAGCTTAGATCGGGGTAGCCTGGGTGAGCAGTTCTTC. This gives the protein CASSLDRGSLGEQFF.

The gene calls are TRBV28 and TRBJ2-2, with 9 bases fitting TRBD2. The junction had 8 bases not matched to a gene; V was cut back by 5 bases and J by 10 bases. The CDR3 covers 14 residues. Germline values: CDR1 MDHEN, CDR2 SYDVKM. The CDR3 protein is CASSRRGGPVELFF. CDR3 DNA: TGTGCCAGCAGTCGGCGGGGGGGGCCTGTGGAGCTGTTTTTT.

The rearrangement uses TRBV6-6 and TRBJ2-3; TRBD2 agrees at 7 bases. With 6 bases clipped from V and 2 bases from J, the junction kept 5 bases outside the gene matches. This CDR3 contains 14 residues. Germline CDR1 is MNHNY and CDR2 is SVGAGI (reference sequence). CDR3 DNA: TGTGCCAGCAGGCCAGCGGGATCCACAGATACGCAGTATTTT. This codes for CASRPAGSTDTQYF.

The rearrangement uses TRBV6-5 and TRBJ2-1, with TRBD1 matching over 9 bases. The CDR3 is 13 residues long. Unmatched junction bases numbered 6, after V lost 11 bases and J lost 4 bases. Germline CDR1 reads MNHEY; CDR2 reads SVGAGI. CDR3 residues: CAVRDRAYNEQFF. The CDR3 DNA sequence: TGTGCCGTCCGGGACAGGGCTTACAATGAGCAGTTCTTC.

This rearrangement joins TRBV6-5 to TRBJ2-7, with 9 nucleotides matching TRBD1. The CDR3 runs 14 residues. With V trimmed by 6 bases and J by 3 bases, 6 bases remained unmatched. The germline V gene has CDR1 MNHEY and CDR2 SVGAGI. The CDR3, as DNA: TGTGCCAGCAGCCCCGGGACAGGGATCTACGAGCAGTACGTC. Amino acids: CASSPGTGIYEQYV.

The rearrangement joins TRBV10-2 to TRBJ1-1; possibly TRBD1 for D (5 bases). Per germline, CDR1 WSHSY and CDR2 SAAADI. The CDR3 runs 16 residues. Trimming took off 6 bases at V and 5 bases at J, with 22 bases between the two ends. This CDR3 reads CASSITRGGIGTEAFF. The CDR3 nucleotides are TGCGCCAGCAGCATAACCCGTGGGGGGATAGGGACTGAAGCTTTCTTT.

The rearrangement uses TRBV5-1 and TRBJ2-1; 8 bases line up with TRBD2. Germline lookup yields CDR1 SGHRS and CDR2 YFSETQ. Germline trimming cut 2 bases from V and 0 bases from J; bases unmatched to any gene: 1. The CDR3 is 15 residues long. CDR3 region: CASSLLADSYNEQFF. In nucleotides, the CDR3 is TGCGCCAGCAGCTTACTAGCGGACTCCTACAATGAGCAGTTCTTC.

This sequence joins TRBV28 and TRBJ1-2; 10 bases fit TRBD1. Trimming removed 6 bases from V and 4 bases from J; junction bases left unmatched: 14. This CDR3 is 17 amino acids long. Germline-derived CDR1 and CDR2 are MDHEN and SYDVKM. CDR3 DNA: TGTGCCAGCAGGACGGGACAGGGGAGGAAGGGAGGCTATGGCTACACCTTC. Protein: CASRTGQGRKGGYGYTF.

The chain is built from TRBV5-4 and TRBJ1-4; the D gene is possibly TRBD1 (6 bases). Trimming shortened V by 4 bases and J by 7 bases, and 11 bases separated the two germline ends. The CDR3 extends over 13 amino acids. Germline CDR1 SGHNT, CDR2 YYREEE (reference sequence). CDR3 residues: CASSVQGSEKLFF. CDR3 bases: TGTGCCAGCAGCGTACAGGGTTCTGAAAAACTGTTTTTT.

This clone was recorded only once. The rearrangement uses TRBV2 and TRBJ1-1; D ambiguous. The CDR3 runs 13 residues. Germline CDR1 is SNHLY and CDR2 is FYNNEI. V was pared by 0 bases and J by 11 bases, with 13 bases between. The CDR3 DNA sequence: TGTGCCAGCAGTGAAGCGGAAGGACTTCGCGCTTTCTTT. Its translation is CASSEAEGLRAFF.

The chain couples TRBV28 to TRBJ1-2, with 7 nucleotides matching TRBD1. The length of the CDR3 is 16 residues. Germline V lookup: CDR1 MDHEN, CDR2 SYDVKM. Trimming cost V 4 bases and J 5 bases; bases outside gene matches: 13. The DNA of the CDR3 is TGTGCCAGCAGTTCGACTGGGACAGTCACTGGATATGGCTACACCTTC. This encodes CASSSTGTVTGYGYTF.

CDR3 loop: CASKVRGETEAFF. CDR3 bases: TGTGCCAGCAAGGTTCGGGGGGAGACTGAAGCTTTCTTT. V and J are TRBV2 and TRBJ1-1; TRBD1 might be the D (5 bases). Trimming took off 7 bases at V and 5 bases at J, with 14 bases between the two ends. The CDR3 consists of 13 residues. Per the germline V gene, CDR1 is SNHLY and CDR2 is FYNNEI.

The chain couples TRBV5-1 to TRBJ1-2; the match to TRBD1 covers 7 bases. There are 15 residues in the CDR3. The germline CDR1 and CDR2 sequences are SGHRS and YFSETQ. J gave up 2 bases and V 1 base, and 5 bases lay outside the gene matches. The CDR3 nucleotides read TGCGCCAGCAGCTTGTCCGGCAGGGGGAACTATGGCTACACCTTC. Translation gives CASSLSGRGNYGYTF.

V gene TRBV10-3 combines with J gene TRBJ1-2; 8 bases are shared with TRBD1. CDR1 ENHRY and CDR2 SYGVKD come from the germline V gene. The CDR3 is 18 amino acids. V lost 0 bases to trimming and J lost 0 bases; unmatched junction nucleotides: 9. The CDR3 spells CAISESGTGLTPNYGYTF. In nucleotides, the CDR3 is TGTGCCATCAGTGAGTCCGGGACAGGCTTAACTCCTAACTATGGCTACACCTTC.

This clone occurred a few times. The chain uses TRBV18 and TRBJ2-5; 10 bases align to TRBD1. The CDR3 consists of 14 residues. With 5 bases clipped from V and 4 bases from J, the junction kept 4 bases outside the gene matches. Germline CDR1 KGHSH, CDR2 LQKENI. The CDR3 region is CASSGTGDGETQYF. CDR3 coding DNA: TGTGCCAGCTCAGGGACAGGGGACGGAGAGACCCAGTACTTC.

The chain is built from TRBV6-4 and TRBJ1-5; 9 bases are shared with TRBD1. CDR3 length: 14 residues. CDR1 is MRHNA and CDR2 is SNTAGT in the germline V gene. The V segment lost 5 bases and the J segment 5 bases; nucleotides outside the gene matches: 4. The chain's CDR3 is CASSPGQGDQPQHF. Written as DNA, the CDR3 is TGTGCCAGCAGTCCGGGACAGGGCGATCAGCCCCAGCATTTT.

CDR3 in DNA: TGTGCCAGCAGCTTAGCCGGGACAGGGGTTAAAGATGGCTACACCTTC. Protein: CASSLAGTGVKDGYTF. The chain is built from TRBV11-3 and TRBJ1-2, with TRBD1 identical over 10 bases. The J segment lost 6 bases and the V segment lost 1 base, leaving 8 bases of the junction unmatched. The germline V gene encodes CDR1 SGHNT and CDR2 YENEEA. The CDR3 has 16 amino acids.

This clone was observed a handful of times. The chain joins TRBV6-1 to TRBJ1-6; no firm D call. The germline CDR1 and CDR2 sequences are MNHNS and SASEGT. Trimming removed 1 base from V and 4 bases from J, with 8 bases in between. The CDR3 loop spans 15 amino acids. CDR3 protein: CASSEDPGYNSPLHF. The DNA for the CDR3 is TGTGCCAGCAGTGAAGATCCAGGTTATAATTCACCCCTCCACTTT.

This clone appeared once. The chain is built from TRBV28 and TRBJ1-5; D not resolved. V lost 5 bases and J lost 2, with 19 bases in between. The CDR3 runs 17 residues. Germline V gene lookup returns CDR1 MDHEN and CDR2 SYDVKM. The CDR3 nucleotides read TGTGCCAGCAGTCTCCGTGGCCCGACGAGCGGCAATCAGCCCCAGCATTTT. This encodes CASSLRGPTSGNQPQHF. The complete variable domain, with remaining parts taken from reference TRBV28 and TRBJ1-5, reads DVKVTQSSRYLVKRTGEKVFLECVQDMDHENMFWYRQDPGLGLRLIYFSYDVKMKEKGDIPEGYSVSREKKERFSLILESASTNQTSMYLCASSLRGPTSGNQPQHFGDGTRLSIL.

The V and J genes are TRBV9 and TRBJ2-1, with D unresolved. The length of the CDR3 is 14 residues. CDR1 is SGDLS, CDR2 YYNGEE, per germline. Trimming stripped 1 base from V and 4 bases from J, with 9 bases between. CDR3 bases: TGTGCCAGCAGCGTACGGTTCGAGTACAATGAGCAGTTCTTC. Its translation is CASSVRFEYNEQFF.